The entry below describes one TCR beta chain. These data are taken from a study of blood T cell repertoires in COVID-19. The method was immunoSEQ multiplex PCR; TCRdb's version includes in-frame clones alone and lacks a portion of them. The table records about 670,000 clones, 70% to 90% of them present only once. This receptor was identified in a young woman with acute or convalescent COVID-19. The specimen was peripheral blood.

CDR3 sequence reads: CASSEGEGQPQHF. As DNA, the CDR3 is TGTGCCAGCAGTGAAGGAGAAGGCCAGCCCCAGCATTTT. The chain is built from TRBV6-4 and TRBJ1-5; the D is unclear. This CDR3 has 13 residues. The V end was cut by 3 bases, the J end by 7 bases, with 10 bases between. The germline V gene encodes CDR1 MRHNA and CDR2 SNTAGT.